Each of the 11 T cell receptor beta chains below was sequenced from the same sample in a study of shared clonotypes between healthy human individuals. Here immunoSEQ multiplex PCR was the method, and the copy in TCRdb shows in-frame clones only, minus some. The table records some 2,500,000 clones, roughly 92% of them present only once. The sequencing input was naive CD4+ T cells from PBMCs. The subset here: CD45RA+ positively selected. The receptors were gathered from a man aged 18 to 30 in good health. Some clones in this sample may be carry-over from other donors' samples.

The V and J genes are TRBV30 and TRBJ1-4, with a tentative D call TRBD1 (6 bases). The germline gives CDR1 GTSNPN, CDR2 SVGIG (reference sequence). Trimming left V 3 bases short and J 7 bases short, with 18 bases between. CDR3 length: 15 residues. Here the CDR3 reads CAWSPGGTLVEKLFF. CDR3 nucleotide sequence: TGTGCCTGGAGCCCCGGGGGGACATTGGTTGAAAAACTGTTTTTT.

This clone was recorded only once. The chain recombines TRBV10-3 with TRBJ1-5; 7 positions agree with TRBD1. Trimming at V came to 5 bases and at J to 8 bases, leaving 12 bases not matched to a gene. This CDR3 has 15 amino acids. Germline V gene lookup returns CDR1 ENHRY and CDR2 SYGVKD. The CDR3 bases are TGTGCCATCAGTTTGACAGGGATGATGACGGAGCCCCAGCATTTT. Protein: CAISLTGMMTEPQHF.

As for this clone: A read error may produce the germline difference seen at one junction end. CDR3 sequence: CASNTSPGAGLNF. CDR3 bases: TGTGCCAGCAATACAAGCCCGGGGGCGGGGCTCAACTTC. This sequence joins TRBV28 and TRBJ2-7; either TRBD1 or TRBD2 may fit D (6 bases each). The CDR3 consists of 13 residues. Germline CDR1 MDHEN, CDR2 SYDVKM.

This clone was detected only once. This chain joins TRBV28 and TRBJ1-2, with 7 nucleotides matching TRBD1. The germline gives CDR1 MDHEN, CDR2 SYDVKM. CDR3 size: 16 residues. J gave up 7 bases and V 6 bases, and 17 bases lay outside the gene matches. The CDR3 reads CASSPPLTGARVGYTF. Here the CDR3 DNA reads TGTGCCAGCAGCCCTCCCCTAACAGGGGCACGGGTTGGCTACACCTTC.

DNA of the CDR3: TGTGCCACCAGCAGAGATAAAGGGGACGAGCAGTACTTC. Protein: CATSRDKGDEQYF. The chain uses TRBV15 and TRBJ2-7; TRBD1 is a possible D gene (5 bases). Trimming cost V 0 bases and J 5 bases, with 8 bases left between them. Germline V CDR1 and CDR2: LNHNV, YYDKDF (reference sequence). This CDR3 has 13 amino acids.

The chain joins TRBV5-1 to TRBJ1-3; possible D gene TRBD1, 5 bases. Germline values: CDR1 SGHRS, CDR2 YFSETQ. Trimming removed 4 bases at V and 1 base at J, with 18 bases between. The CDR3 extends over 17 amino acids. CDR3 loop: CASSGTLSSASGNTIYF. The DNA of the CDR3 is TGCGCCAGCAGCGGGACGCTTTCATCTGCTTCTGGAAACACCATATATTTT.

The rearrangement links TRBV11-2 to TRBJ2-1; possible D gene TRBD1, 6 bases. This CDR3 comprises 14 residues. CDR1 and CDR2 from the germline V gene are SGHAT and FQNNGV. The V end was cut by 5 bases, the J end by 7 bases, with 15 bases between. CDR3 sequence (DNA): TGTGCCAGCAGCAGGAACAGGGTGGGGAATGAGCAGTTCTTC. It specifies CASSRNRVGNEQFF.

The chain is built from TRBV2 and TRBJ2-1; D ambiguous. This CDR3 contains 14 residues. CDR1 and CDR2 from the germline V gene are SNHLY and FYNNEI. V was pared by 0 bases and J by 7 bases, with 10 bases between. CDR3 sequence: CASSEALWQNEQFF. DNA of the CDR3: TGTGCCAGCAGTGAAGCGCTTTGGCAAAATGAGCAGTTCTTC.

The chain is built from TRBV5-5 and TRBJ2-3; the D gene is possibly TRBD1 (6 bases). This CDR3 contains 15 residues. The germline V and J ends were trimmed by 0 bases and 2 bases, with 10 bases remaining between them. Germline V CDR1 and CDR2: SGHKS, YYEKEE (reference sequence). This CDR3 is CASSLVTGNTDTQYF. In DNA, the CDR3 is TGTGCCAGCAGCTTGGTGACAGGAAACACAGATACGCAGTATTTT.

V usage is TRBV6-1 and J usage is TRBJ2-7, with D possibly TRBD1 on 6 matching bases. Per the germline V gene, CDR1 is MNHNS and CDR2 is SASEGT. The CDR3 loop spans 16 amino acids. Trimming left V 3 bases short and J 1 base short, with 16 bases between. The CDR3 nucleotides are TGTGCCAGCAGTGATGTTTTTTCGAGGGGGTCCTACGAGCAGTACTTC. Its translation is CASSDVFSRGSYEQYF.

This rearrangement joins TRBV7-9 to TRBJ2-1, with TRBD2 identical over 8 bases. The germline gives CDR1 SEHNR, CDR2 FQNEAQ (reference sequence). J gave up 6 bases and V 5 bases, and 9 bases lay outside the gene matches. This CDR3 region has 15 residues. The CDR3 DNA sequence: TGTGCCAGCAGCCCAGTCGGGACTAGGGTCAATGAGCAGTTCTTC. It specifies CASSPVGTRVNEQFF.